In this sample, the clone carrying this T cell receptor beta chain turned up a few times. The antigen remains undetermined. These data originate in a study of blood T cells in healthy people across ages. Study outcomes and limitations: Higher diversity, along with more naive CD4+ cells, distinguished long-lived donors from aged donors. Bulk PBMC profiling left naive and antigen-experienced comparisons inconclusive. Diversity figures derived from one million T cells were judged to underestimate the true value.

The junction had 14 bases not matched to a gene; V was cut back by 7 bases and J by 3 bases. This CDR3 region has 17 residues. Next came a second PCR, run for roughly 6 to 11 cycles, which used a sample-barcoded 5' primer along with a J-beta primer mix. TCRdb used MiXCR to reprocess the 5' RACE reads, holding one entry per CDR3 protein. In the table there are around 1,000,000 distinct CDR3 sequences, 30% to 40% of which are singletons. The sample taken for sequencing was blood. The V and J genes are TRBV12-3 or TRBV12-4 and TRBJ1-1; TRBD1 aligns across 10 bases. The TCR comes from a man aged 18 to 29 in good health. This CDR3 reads CASIPSSGQGGHTEAFF. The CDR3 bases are TGTGCCAGCATCCCTTCGTCCGGACAGGGGGGGCACACTGAAGCTTTCTTT.